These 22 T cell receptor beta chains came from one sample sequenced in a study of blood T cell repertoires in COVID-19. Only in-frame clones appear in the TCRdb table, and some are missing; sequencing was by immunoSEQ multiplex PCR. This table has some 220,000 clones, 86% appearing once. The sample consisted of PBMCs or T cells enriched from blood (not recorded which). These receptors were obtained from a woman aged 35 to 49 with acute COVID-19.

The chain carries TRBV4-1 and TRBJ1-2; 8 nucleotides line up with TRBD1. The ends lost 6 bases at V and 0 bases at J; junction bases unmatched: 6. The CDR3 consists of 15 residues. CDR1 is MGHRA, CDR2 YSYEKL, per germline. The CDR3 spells CASRDRDRTNYGYTF. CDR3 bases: TGCGCCAGCAGGGATCGGGACAGGACTAACTATGGCTACACCTTC.

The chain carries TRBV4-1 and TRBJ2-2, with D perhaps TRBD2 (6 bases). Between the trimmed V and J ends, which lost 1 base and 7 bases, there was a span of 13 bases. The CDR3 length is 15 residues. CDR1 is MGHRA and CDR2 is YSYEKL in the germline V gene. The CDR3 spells CASSQGRGTDGELFF. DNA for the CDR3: TGCGCCAGCAGCCAAGGTCGGGGGACCGACGGGGAGCTGTTTTTT.

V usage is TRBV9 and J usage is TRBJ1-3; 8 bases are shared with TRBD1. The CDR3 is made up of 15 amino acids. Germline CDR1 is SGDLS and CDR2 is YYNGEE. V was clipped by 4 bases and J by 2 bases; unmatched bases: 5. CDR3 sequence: CASSIRQGPGNTIYF. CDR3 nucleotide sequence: TGTGCCAGCAGCATCCGACAGGGGCCTGGAAACACCATATATTTT. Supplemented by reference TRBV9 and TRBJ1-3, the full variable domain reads DSGVTQTPKHLITATGQRVTLRCSPRSGDLSVYWYQQSLDQGLQFLIQYYNGEERAKGNILERFSAQQFPDLHSELNLSSLELGDSALYFCASSIRQGPGNTIYFGEGSWLTVV.

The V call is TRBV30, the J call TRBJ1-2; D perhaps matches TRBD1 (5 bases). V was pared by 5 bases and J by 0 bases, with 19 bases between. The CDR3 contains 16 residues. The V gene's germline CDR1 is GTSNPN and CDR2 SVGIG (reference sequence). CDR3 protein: CAWGSGGVAPNYGYTF. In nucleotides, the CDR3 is TGTGCCTGGGGTTCGGGGGGAGTCGCCCCTAACTATGGCTACACCTTC.

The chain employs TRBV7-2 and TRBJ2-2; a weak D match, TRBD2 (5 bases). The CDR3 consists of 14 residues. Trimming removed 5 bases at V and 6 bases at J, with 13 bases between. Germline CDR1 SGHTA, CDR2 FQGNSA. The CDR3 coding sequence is TGTGCCAGCAGCCCCAGGACGGGATCCGGGGAGCTGTTTTTT. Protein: CASSPRTGSGELFF.

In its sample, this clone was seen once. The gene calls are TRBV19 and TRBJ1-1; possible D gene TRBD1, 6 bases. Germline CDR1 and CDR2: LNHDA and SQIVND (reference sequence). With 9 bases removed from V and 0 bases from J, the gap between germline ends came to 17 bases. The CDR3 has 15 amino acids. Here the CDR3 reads CASLGHGQMNTEAFF. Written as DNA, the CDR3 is TGTGCCAGCCTAGGCCACGGACAGATGAACACTGAAGCTTTCTTT.

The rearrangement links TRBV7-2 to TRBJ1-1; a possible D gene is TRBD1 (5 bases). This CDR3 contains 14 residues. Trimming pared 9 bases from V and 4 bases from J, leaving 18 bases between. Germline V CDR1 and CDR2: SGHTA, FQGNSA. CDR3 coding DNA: TGTGCCAGTGCTACGGGGGGGGTAGGCACTGAAGCTTTCTTT. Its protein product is CASATGGVGTEAFF.

The CDR3 sequence: CASSQPRQGLDSPLHF. The CDR3 coding sequence is TGCGCCAGCAGCCAACCCAGACAGGGTCTTGACTCACCCCTCCACTTT. The gene calls are TRBV4-1 and TRBJ1-6; 7 bases match TRBD1. The germline CDR1 and CDR2 sequences are MGHRA and YSYEKL. The V gene end was trimmed by 2 bases and the J gene end by 10 bases; junction bases not matched to a gene: 11. This CDR3 has 16 residues.

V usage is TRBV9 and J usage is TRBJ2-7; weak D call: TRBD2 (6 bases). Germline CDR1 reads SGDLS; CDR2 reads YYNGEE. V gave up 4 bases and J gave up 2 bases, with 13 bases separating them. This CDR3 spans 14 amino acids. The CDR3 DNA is TGTGCCAGCAGCCCCGGCCCGGGGGCCTACGAGCAGTACGTC. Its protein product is CASSPGPGAYEQYV.

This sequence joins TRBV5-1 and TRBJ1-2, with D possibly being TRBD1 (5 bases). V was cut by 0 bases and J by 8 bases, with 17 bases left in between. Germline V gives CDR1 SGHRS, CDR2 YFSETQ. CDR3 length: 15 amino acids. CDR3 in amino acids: CASSLDGLQGEGYTF. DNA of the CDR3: TGCGCCAGCAGCTTGGATGGTCTTCAGGGTGAGGGCTACACCTTC.

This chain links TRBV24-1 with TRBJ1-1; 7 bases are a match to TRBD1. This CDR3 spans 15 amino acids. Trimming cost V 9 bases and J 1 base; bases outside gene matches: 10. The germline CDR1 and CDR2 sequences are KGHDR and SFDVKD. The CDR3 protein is CATQPTGPTNTEAFF. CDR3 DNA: TGTGCCACCCAACCGACAGGGCCTACGAACACTGAAGCTTTCTTT.

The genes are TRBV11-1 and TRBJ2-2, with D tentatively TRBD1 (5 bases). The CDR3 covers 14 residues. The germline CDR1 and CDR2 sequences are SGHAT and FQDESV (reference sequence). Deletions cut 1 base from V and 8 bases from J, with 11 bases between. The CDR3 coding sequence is TGTGCCAGCAGCTTAGTAGGGGTTGTAGGGGAGCTGTTTTTT. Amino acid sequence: CASSLVGVVGELFF.

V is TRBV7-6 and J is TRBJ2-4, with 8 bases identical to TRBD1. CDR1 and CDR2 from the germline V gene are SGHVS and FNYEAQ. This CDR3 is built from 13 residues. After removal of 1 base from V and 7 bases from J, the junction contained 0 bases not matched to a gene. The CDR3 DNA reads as TGTGCCAGCAGCTTAGGACAGGGGAACATTCAGTACTTC. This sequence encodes CASSLGQGNIQYF.

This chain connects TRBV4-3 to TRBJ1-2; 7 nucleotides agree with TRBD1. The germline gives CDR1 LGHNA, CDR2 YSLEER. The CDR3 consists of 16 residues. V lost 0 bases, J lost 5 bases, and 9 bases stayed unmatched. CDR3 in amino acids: CASSQDRGTAGYGYTF. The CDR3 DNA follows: TGCGCCAGCAGCCAAGATCGCGGGACAGCAGGTTATGGCTACACCTTC.

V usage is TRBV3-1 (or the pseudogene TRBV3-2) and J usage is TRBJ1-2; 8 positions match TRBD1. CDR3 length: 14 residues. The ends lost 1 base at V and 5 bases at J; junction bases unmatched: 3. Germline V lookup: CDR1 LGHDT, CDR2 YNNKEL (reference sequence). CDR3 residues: CASSQGDRLYGYTF. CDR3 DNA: TGTGCCAGCAGCCAAGGGGACAGGCTATATGGCTACACCTTC.

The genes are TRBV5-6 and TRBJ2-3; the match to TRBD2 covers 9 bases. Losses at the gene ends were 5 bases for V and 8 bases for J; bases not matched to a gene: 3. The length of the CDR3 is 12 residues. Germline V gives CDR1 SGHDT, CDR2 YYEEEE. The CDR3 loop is CASRAGGRTQYF. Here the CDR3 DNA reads TGTGCCAGCAGGGCGGGGGGGCGTACGCAGTATTTT.

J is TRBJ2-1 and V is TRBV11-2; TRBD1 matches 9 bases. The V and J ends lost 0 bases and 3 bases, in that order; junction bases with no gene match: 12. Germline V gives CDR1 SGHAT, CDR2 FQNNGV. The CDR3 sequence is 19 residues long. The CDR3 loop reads CASSLDRGQGFEIYNEQFF. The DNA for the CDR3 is TGTGCCAGCAGCTTAGATCGCGGACAGGGGTTTGAGATCTACAATGAGCAGTTCTTC.

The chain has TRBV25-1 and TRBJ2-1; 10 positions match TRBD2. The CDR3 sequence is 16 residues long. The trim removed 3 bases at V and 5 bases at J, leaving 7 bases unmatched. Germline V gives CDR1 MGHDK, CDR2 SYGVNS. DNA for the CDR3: TGTGCCAGCAGTGACCTGGGACTAGCGACGGACAATGAGCAGTTCTTC. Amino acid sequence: CASSDLGLATDNEQFF.

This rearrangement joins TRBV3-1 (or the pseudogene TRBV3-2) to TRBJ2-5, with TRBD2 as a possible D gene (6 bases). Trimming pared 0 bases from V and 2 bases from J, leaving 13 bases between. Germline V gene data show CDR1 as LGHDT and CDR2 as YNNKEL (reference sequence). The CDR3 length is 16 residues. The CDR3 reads CASSQERGRFQETQYF. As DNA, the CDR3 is TGTGCCAGCAGCCAAGAGCGGGGCAGATTTCAAGAGACCCAGTACTTC.

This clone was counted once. The CDR3 sequence: CASSSPRWQGELNTEAFF. The DNA for the CDR3 is TGTGCCAGCAGCTCCCCGCGCTGGCAGGGGGAGTTAAACACTGAAGCTTTCTTT. V gene TRBV5-4 combines with J gene TRBJ1-1, with 7 bases fitting TRBD1. This CDR3 contains 18 residues. Looked up from germline, CDR1 is SGHNT and CDR2 is YYREEE (reference sequence). Trimming cost V 3 bases and J 2 bases; bases outside gene matches: 16.

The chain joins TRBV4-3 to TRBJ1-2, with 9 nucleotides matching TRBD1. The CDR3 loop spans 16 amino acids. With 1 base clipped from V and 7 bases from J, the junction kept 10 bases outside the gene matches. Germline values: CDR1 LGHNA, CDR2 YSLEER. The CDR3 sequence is CASSQGQYRGRSGYTF. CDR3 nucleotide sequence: TGCGCCAGCAGCCAAGGCCAGTACAGGGGGCGATCTGGCTACACCTTC.

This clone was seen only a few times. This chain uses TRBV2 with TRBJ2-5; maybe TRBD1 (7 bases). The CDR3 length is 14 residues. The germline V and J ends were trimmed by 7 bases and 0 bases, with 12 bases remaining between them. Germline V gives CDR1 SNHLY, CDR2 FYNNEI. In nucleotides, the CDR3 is TGTGCCAGCACCGCGGGACAGAACCAAGAGACCCAGTACTTC. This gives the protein CASTAGQNQETQYF.